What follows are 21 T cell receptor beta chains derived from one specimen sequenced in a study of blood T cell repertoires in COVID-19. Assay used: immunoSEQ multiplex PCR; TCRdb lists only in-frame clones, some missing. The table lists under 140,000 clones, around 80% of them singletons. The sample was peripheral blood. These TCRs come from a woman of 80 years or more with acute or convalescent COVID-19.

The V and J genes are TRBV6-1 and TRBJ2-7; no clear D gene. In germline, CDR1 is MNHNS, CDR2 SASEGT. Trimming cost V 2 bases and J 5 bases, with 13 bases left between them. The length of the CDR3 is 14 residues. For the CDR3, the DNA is TGTGCCAGCAGTGAACGCCCGGGTTACGACGAGCAGTACTTC. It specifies CASSERPGYDEQYF.

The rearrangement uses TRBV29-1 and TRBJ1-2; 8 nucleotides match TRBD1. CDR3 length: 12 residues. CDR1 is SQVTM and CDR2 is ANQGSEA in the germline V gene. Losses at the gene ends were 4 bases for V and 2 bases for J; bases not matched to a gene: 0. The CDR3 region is CSVGDRNYGYTF. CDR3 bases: TGCAGCGTTGGGGACAGGAACTATGGCTACACCTTC. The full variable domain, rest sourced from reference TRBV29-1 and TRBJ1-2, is SAVISQKPSRDICQRGTSLTIQCQVDSQVTMMFWYRQQPGQSLTLIATANQGSEATYESGFVIDKFPISRPNLTFSTLTVSNMSPEDSSIYLCSVGDRNYGYTFGSGTRLTVV.

Written as DNA, the CDR3 is TGTGCCAGCAGTTACGATCGGAATTCACCCCTCCACTTT. Protein product: CASSYDRNSPLHF. This sequence joins TRBV6-5 and TRBJ1-6; D remains ambiguous. The ends were cut back, 2 bases at V and 7 bases at J, with 6 bases in the middle. Germline assignment: CDR1 MNHEY and CDR2 SVGAGI. CDR3 length: 13 residues.

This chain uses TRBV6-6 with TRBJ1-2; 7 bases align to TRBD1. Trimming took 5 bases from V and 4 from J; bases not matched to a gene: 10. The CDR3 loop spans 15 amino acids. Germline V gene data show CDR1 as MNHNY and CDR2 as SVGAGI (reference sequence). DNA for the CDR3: TGTGCCAGCAGTGCCCTCGGACAGGCTGCCTATGGCTACACCTTC. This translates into CASSALGQAAYGYTF.

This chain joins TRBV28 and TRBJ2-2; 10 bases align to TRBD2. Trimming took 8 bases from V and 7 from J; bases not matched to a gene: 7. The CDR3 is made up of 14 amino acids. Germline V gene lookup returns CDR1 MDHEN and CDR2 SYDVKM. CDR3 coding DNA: TGTGCCAGCGAGGCTAGCGGGAGTTTCGGGGAGCTGTTTTTT. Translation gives CASEASGSFGELFF.

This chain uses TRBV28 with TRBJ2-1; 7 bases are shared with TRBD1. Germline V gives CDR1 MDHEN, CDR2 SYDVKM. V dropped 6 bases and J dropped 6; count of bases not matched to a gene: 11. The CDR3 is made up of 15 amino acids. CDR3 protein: CASRAPVQGSNEQFF. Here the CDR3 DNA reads TGTGCCAGCAGGGCCCCCGTACAGGGGAGCAATGAGCAGTTCTTC.

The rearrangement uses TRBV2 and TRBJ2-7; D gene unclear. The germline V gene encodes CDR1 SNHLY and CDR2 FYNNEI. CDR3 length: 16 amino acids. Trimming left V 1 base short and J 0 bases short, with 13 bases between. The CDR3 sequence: CASSEGFLSGSYEQYF. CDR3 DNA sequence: TGTGCCAGCAGTGAAGGGTTCCTGTCCGGCTCCTACGAGCAGTACTTC.

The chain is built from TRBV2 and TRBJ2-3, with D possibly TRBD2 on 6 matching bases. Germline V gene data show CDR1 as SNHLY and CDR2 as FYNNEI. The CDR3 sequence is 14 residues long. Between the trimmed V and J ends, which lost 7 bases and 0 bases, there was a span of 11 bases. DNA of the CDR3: TGTGCCAGCAAGGCGGGGTTGAGCACAGATACGCAGTATTTT. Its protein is CASKAGLSTDTQYF.

In DNA, the CDR3 is TGTGCCTGGAGTTCCCCCATCCAGGGGCATTTCTACGAGCAGTACTTC. Its translation is CAWSSPIQGHFYEQYF. V gene TRBV30 combines with J gene TRBJ2-7, with D perhaps TRBD1 (6 bases). CDR1 is GTSNPN, CDR2 SVGIG, per germline (reference sequence). V lost 2 bases and J lost 3, with 20 bases in between. The CDR3 contains 16 residues.

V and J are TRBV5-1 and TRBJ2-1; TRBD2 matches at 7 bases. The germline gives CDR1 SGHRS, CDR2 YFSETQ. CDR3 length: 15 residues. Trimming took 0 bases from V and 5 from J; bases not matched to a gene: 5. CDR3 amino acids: CASSLGAGIDNEQFF. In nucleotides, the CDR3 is TGCGCCAGCAGCTTGGGAGCGGGGATAGACAATGAGCAGTTCTTC.

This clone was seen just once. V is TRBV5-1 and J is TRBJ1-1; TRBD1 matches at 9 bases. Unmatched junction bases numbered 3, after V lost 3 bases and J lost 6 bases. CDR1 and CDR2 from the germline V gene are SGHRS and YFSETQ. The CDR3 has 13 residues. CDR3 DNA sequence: TGCGCCAGCAGCTGGGACAGGGACGCTGAAGCTTTCTTT. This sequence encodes CASSWDRDAEAFF.

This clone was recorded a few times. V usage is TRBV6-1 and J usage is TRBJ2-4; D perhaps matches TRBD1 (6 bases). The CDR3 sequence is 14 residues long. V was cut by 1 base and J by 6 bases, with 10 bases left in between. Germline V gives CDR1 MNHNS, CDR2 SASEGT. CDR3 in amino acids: CASSEVGTPNIQYF. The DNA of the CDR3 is TGTGCCAGCAGTGAAGTAGGGACACCAAACATTCAGTACTTC.

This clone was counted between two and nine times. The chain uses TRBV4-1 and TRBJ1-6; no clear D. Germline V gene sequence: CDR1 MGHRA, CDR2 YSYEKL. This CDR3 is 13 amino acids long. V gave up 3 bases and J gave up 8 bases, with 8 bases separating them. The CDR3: CASSQWSDSPLHF. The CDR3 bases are TGCGCCAGCAGCCAGTGGAGTGATTCACCCCTCCACTTT.

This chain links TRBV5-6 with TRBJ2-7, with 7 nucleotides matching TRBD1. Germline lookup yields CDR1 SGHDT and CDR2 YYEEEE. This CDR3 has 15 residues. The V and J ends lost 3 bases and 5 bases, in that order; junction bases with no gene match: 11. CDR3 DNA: TGTGCCAGCAGCTGGGCACAGGGGCCCCTTAACGAGCAGTACTTC. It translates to CASSWAQGPLNEQYF.

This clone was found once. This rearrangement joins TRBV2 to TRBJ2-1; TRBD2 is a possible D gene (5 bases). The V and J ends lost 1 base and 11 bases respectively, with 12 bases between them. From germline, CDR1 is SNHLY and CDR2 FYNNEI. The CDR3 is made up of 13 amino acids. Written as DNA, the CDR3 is TGTGCCAGCAGTGAAGAGGGCGCTAGCAAGCAGTTCTTC. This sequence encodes CASSEEGASKQFF.

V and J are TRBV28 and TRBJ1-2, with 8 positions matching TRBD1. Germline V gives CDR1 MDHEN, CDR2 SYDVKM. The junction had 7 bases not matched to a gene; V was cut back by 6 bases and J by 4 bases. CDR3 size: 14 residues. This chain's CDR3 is CASRTGASPYGYTF. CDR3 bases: TGTGCCAGCAGGACAGGGGCCTCACCCTATGGCTACACCTTC.

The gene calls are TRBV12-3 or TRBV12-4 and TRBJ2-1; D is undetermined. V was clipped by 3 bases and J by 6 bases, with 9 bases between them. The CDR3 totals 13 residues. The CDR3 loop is CASSFQVGNEQFF. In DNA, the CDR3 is TGTGCCAGCAGTTTCCAGGTCGGCAATGAGCAGTTCTTC.

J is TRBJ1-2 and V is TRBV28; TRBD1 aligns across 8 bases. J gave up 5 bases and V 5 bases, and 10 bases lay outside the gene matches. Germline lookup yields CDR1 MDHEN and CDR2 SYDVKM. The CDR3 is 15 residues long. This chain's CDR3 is CASSPGGVRGYGYTF. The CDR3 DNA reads TGTGCCAGCAGTCCAGGGGGCGTGAGGGGATATGGCTACACCTTC.

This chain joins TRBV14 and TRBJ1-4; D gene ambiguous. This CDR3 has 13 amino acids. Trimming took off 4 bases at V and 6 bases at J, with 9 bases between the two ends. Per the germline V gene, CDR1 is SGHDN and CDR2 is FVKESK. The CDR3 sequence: CASSPRTDEKLFF. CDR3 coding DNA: TGTGCCAGCAGCCCACGTACGGATGAAAAACTGTTTTTT.

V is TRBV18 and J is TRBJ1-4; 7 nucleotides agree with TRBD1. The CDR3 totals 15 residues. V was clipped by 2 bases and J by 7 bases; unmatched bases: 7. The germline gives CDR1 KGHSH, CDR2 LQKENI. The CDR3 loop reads CASSPLRDSTEKLFF. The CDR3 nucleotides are TGTGCCAGCTCACCATTACGGGACAGTACTGAAAAACTGTTTTTT.

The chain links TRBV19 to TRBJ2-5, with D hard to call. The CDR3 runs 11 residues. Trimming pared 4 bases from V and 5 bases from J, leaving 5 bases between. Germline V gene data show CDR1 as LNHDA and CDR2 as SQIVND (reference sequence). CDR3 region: CASSTRETQYF. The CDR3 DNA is TGTGCCAGTAGTACCCGGGAGACCCAGTACTTC.